The 5 T cell receptor beta chains given below trace back to one sample, sequenced in a study of cytomegalovirus exposure and HLA in healthy donors. The PCR made use of 60 Vbeta and 13 Jbeta primers. Here immunoSEQ multiplex PCR was the method, and the copy in TCRdb shows in-frame clones only, minus some. The sample lists about 140,000 clones, 80% seen once, with 13% to 15% in the top ten. Sequenced material: PBMCs. The receptors were gathered from a woman in her 40s in good health and CMV-seronegative.

The chain has TRBV10-3 and TRBJ1-3; D call uncertain. The CDR3 has 16 residues. V was trimmed by 2 bases and J by 4 bases, leaving 15 bases between them. Germline V gene data show CDR1 as ENHRY and CDR2 as SYGVKD. The CDR3 here is CAISEARMGTGNTIYF. In DNA form, the CDR3 reads TGTGCCATCAGTGAGGCCAGGATGGGTACGGGAAACACCATATATTTT.

About this clone: Germline and junction disagree at one end, which may indicate a read error. The V call is TRBV7-9, the J call TRBJ2-7; 10 bases map to TRBD1. The germline gives CDR1 SEHNR, CDR2 FQNEAQ (reference sequence). The CDR3 loop spans 15 amino acids. DNA of the CDR3: TGTTCCAGCAGCTTGTGGGGACAGGGGACCTACGAGCAGTACTTC. As protein: CSSSLWGQGTYEQYF.

The chain couples TRBV6-4 to TRBJ2-3, with 8 bases aligning to TRBD2. The CDR3 spans 14 residues. In germline, CDR1 is MRHNA, CDR2 SNTAGT. Unmatched junction bases numbered 1, after V lost 4 bases and J lost 1 base. The CDR3 DNA follows: TGTGCCAGCAGTGGTAGCGGGGGCACAGATACGCAGTATTTT. It codes for CASSGSGGTDTQYF.

The chain has TRBV9 and TRBJ1-1; D is ambiguous. Between the trimmed V and J ends, which lost 0 bases and 4 bases, there was a span of 10 bases. Germline CDR1 is SGDLS and CDR2 is YYNGEE. The CDR3 sequence is 14 residues long. This CDR3 is CASSVVEGGTEAFF. In nucleotides, the CDR3 is TGTGCCAGCAGCGTAGTGGAGGGTGGCACTGAAGCTTTCTTT.

CDR3 sequence (DNA): TGTGCCAGCAGTTTTCCCGGGACAGGGTCAAACGAGCAGTACTTC. As protein: CASSFPGTGSNEQYF. V gene TRBV28 combines with J gene TRBJ2-7; TRBD1 matches 9 bases. Germline V CDR1 and CDR2: MDHEN, SYDVKM. The J segment lost 5 bases and the V segment lost 3 bases, leaving 8 bases of the junction unmatched. The CDR3 is 15 residues long.